Sequencing of this T cell receptor beta chain was carried out in a study of beta chain features in type 1 diabetes. The wider study: There was similarity between patients and healthy donors in age, gender and cell yields.

CDR1 and CDR2 (germline): SGHTA, FQGNSA. The CDR3 consists of 14 residues. The J segment lost 0 bases and the V segment lost 5 bases, leaving 2 bases of the junction unmatched. Staining for CD45RO/CCR7/CD25/CD127/CD95/CD27 allowed sorting of CD4+ naive, central memory, regulatory and stem cell-like memory cells. Expressed TCRB transcripts were sequenced, since all the RNA that had been isolated was reverse transcribed. Data came from immunoSEQ multiplex PCR; TCRdb stores just in-frame clones and leaves some out. The profile shows around 350,000 clones, roughly an eighth of them singletons. As regards this clone: Its antigen remains unidentified.

Broader study findings: Reduced insertions and increased deletions marked VDJ junctions in type 1 diabetes patients.

The rearrangement uses TRBV7-2 and TRBJ1-1, with 8 nucleotides matching TRBD1. Sequenced input: naive CD4+ T cells from blood. The clonotype comes from a man between 18 and 35 years old in good health. For the CDR3, the DNA is TGTGCCAGCAGCGGGGACAGGCTGAACACTGAAGCTTTCTTT. Its translation is CASSGDRLNTEAFF.